The 2 T cell receptor beta chains presented below share a single source sample, sequenced in a study of blood T cell repertoires in COVID-19. Produced via immunoSEQ multiplex PCR; TCRdb's table is partial and in-frame only. The sample holds hundreds of thousands of clones, 86% seen once. The sequenced sample consisted of PBMCs or T cells enriched from blood (not recorded which). All receptors come from a woman aged 50 to 60 who had recovered from COVID-19.

The rearrangement links TRBV30 to TRBJ1-5; 7 bases map to TRBD1. This CDR3 spans 15 amino acids. The germline V gene has CDR1 GTSNPN and CDR2 SVGIG (reference sequence). The trim removed 1 base at V and 1 base at J, leaving 4 bases unmatched. The DNA of the CDR3 is TGTGCCTGGAGTGGGGACAGTGGAAGCAATCAGCCCCAGCATTTT. This codes for CAWSGDSGSNQPQHF. The whole variable domain, remainder taken from reference TRBV30 and TRBJ1-5, is SQTIHQWPATLVQPVGSPLSLECTVEGTSNPNLYWYRQAAGRGLQLLFYSVGIGQISSEVPQNLSASRPQDRQFILSSKKLLLSDSGFYLCAWSGDSGSNQPQHFGDGTRLSIL.

V and J are TRBV6-5 and TRBJ1-5; D unresolved. Germline values: CDR1 MNHEY, CDR2 SVGAGI. The CDR3 runs to 15 residues. With 5 bases removed from V and 6 bases from J, the gap between germline ends came to 17 bases. This CDR3 reads CASSPIEAPFQPQHF. The CDR3 nucleotides are TGTGCCAGCAGTCCGATAGAGGCCCCTTTTCAGCCCCAGCATTTT.